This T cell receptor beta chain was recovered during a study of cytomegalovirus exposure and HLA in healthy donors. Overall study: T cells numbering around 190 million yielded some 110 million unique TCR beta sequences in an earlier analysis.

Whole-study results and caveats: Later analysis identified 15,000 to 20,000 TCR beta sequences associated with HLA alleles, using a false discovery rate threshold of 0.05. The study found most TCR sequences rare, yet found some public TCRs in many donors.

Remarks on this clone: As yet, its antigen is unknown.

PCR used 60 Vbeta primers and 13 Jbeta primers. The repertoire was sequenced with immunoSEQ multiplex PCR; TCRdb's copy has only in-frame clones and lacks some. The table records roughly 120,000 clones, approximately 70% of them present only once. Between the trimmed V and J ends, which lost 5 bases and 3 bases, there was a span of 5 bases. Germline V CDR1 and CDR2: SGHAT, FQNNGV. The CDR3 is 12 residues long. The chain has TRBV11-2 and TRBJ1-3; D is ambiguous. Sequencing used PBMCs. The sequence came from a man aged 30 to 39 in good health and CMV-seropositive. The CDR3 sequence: CASSAVGNTIYF. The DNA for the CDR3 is TGTGCCAGCAGCGCAGTTGGAAACACCATATATTTT.